Listed below are T cell receptor beta chains from one sample, sequenced in a study of blood T cell repertoires in COVID-19. The repertoire was sequenced with immunoSEQ multiplex PCR; TCRdb's copy has only in-frame clones and lacks some. In the table there are over 200,000 clones, more than 85% of which are singletons. Material: peripheral blood. These receptor sequences come from a person aged 18-29 years with COVID-19, enrolled during active disease. The CDR3 runs from the conserved cysteine through the conserved F or W. A D gene is named only where the DNA matches it firmly. A clone size is listed for some rows: how often the clone was seen (once, few, many), or a class if it is expanded.

d_gene,v_gene,abundance,j_gene,CDR3aa,CDR3nt
NA,TRBV29-1,once,TRBJ2-3,CSVRLGVVRADTQYF,TGCAGCGTTCGGCTCGGGGTAGTGCGGGCGGATACGCAGTATTTT
NA,TRBV7-3,NA,TRBJ2-5,CASSSDQETQYF,TGTGCCAGCAGCTCCGACCAAGAGACCCAGTACTTC
TRBD1,TRBV9,NA,TRBJ2-5,CASSVNPARTGPPGETQYF,TGTGCCAGCAGCGTAAATCCCGCCAGGACAGGGCCCCCAGGGGAGACCCAGTACTTC
NA,TRBV28,NA,TRBJ2-1,CASSPTKLDFSPYNEQFF,TGTGCCAGCAGTCCTACGAAACTGGACTTCTCACCCTACAATGAGCAGTTCTTC
TRBD2,TRBV11-2,NA,TRBJ2-1,CASSRLAGGHEQFF,TGTGCCAGCAGCAGACTAGCGGGAGGTCACGAGCAGTTCTTC
NA,TRBV7-2,NA,TRBJ1-4,CASSLQADEKLFF,TGTGCCAGCAGCTTACAGGCCGATGAAAAACTGTTTTTT
TRBD1,TRBV4-1,NA,TRBJ1-1,CASRETRDRPMNTEAFF,TGCGCCAGCCGAGAGACCCGGGACAGACCAATGAACACTGAAGCTTTCTTT
NA,TRBV6-5,NA,TRBJ1-2,CASSYSGGFSGYTF,TGTGCCAGCAGTTACTCGGGGGGGTTCTCTGGCTACACCTTC
TRBD1,TRBV5-1,NA,TRBJ2-1,CASSSGQGLGDEQFF,TGCGCCAGCAGCTCCGGACAGGGGCTTGGCGATGAGCAGTTCTTC
NA,TRBV12-3/TRBV12-4,once,TRBJ2-3,CASRIGVVGTQYF,TGTGCCAGCAGAATAGGGGTGGTGGGTACGCAGTATTTT
TRBD2,TRBV5-6,NA,TRBJ2-2,CASSSGRGTGELFF,TGTGCCAGCAGCTCCGGGAGGGGTACCGGGGAGCTGTTTTTT
TRBD1,TRBV6-5,NA,TRBJ1-2,CASSYSQGAVGGYTF,TGTGCCAGCAGTTACTCACAGGGGGCAGTTGGGGGCTACACCTTC
TRBD1,TRBV19,NA,TRBJ2-7,CASSRATGTAYEQYF,TGTGCCAGTAGTAGGGCGACCGGGACAGCATACGAGCAGTACTTC
TRBD1,TRBV4-2,NA,TRBJ2-1,CASSQNGQGAGTFF,TGTGCCAGCAGCCAGAACGGACAGGGGGCCGGGACCTTCTTC
TRBD2,TRBV2,NA,TRBJ2-4,CASSEWEVTSGKNIQYF,TGTGCCAGCAGTGAATGGGAGGTGACTAGCGGAAAAAACATTCAGTACTTC
TRBD1,TRBV5-5,NA,TRBJ1-5,CASSQAGQGLQPQHF,TGTGCCAGCAGCCAAGCGGGACAGGGCCTTCAGCCCCAGCATTTT
TRBD2,TRBV5-6,NA,TRBJ2-1,CASSVGLAVNEQFF,TGTGCCAGCAGCGTGGGACTAGCGGTCAATGAGCAGTTCTTC
NA,TRBV4-2,NA,TRBJ1-2,CASSHTVDTNYGYTF,TGTGCCAGCAGCCACACGGTCGACACGAACTATGGCTACACCTTC
NA,TRBV29-1,NA,TRBJ2-1,CSVVVLGEQFF,TGCAGCGTTGTGGTACTGGGCGAGCAGTTCTTC
NA,TRBV6-2/TRBV6-3,NA,TRBJ2-3,CASSQDGASGTDTQYF,TGTGCCAGCAGTCAGGATGGGGCTAGCGGCACAGATACGCAGTATTTT
NA,TRBV21-1,once,TRBJ1-6,CASSKRTGKSPSYNSPLHF,TGTGCCAGCAGCAAAAGGACAGGGAAATCCCCCTCCTATAATTCACCCCTCCACTTT
TRBD1,TRBV29-1,NA,TRBJ2-5,CSVVTGGETQYF,TGCAGCGTTGTGACAGGGGGAGAGACCCAGTACTTC
NA,TRBV10-3,NA,TRBJ2-6,CAIQGGGANVLTF,TGTGCCATTCAGGGGGGTGGGGCCAACGTCCTGACTTTC
TRBD1,TRBV19,NA,TRBJ1-3,CASSDHLAGTGLSGNTIYF,TGTGCCAGTAGCGACCACCTGGCGGGGACAGGGCTCTCTGGAAACACCATATATTTT
NA,TRBV27,NA,TRBJ1-4,CASTPGIGVFEKLFF,TGTGCCAGCACCCCGGGGATTGGGGTTTTCGAAAAACTGTTTTTT
NA,TRBV11-1,NA,TRBJ1-1,CASSQRWGGNTEAFF,TGTGCCAGCAGCCAACGGTGGGGAGGGAACACTGAAGCTTTCTTT
NA,TRBV28,NA,TRBJ2-3,CASSLQGGSADTQYF,TGTGCCAGCAGTTTACAGGGGGGCTCCGCAGATACGCAGTATTTT
NA,TRBV4-2,NA,TRBJ2-3,CASSQGPAGASTDTQYF,TGTGCCAGCAGCCAGGGCCCGGCGGGGGCTAGCACAGATACGCAGTATTTT
NA,TRBV7-2,NA,TRBJ2-7,CASSFSPASYEQYF,TGTGCCAGCAGCTTTAGCCCTGCCTCCTACGAGCAGTACTTC
NA,TRBV19,NA,TRBJ1-5,CASSYGYSNQPQHF,TGTGCCAGTTCATACGGGTATAGCAATCAGCCCCAGCATTTT
NA,TRBV19,NA,TRBJ2-1,CASSILASYNEQFF,TGTGCCAGTAGTATATTGGCTTCCTACAATGAGCAGTTCTTC